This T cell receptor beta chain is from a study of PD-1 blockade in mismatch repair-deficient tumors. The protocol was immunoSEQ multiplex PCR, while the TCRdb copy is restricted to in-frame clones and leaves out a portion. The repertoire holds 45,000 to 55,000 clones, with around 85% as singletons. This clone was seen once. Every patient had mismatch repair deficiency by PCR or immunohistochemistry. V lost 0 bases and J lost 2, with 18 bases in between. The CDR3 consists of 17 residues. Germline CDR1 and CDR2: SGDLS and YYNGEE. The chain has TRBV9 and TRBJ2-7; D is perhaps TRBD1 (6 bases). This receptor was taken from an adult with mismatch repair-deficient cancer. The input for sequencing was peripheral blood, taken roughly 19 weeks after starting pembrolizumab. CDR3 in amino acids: CASSVGPTGQTPYEQYF. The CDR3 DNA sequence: TGTGCCAGCAGCGTAGGGCCGACAGGACAGACACCCTACGAGCAGTACTTC.